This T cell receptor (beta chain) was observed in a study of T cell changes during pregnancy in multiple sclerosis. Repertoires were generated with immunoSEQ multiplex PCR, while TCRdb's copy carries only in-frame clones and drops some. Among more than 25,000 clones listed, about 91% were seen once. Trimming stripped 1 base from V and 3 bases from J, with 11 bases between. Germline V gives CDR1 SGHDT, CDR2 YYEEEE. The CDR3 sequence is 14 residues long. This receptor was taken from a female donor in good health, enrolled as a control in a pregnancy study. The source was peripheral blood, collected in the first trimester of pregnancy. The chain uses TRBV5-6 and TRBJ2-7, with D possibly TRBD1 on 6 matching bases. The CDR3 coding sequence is TGTGCCAGCAGCTTGACAGGGCTTAACTACGAGCAGTACTTC. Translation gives CASSLTGLNYEQYF.